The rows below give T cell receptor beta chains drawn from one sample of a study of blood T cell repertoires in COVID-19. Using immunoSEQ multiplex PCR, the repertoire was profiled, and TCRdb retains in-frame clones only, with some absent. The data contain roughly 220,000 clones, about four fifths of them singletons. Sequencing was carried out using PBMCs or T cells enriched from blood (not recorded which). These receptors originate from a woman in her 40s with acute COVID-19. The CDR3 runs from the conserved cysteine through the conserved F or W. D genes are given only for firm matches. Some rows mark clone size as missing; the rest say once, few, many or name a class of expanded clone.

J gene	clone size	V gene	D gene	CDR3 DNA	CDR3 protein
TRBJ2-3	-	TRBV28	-	TGTGCCAGCCTTGCCCGAATGGGAGCGGAAATAGACACAGATACGCAGTATTTT	CASLARMGAEIDTDTQYF
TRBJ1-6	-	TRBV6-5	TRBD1	TGTGCCAGCAGCCGGGACAGGGGTAATTCACCCCTCCACTTT	CASSRDRGNSPLHF
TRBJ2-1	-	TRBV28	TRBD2	TGTGCCAGCAGTTCCCAGGGACTAGGGAACTACAATGAGCAGTTCTTC	CASSSQGLGNYNEQFF
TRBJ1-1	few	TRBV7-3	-	TGTGCCAGCAGTTTTGCAGGGTACACTGAAGCTTTCTTT	CASSFAGYTEAFF
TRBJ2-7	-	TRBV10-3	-	TGTGCCATCAGTGAGGGCGGCAGCGAGCAGTACTTC	CAISEGGSEQYF
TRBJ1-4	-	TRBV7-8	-	TGTGCCAGCAGCTTAGAAGGGACTTGGGAAGAAAAACTGTTTTTT	CASSLEGTWEEKLFF
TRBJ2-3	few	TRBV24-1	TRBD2	TGTGCCACCAGTGATTTCTCCGGGGGGGCCCTAGATACGCAGTATTTT	CATSDFSGGALDTQYF
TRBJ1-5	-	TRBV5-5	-	TGTGCCAGCAGCTCAACAGGGTGGACGGGCAATCAGCCCCAGCATTTT	CASSSTGWTGNQPQHF
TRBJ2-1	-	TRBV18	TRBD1	TGTGCCAGCTCACCGGGCAGATTAACAGGGGTGGATGAGCAGTTCTTC	CASSPGRLTGVDEQFF
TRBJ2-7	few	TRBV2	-	TGTGCCAGCATGCGCGTCCCCTACGAGCAGTACTTC	CASMRVPYEQYF
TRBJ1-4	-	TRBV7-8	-	TGTGCCAGCAGCGGGGCCTACAATGAAAAACTGTTTTTT	CASSGAYNEKLFF
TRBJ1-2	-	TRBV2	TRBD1	TGTGCCAGCAGTGAGGGACAGGCTCACTATGGCTACACCTTC	CASSEGQAHYGYTF
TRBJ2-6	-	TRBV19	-	TGTGCCAGTAGCCCCGGAGCTGGGGCCAACGTCCTGACTTTC	CASSPGAGANVLTF
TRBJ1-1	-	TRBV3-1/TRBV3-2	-	TGTGCCAGCAGCCAAGGCCAGGGGAGCGCTGAAGCTTTCTTT	CASSQGQGSAEAFF
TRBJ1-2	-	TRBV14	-	TGTGCCAGCAGCCAAATCTCTTCAGGCCTTAACTATGGCTACACCTTC	CASSQISSGLNYGYTF
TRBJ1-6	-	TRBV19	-	TGTGCCAGTACCCCAGGAGGGTCCGATAATTCACCCCTCCACTTT	CASTPGGSDNSPLHF
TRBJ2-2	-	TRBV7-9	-	TGTGCCAGCAGCCCATGGGGACAACACACCGGGGAGCTGTTTTTT	CASSPWGQHTGELFF
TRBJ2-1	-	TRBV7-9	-	TGTGCCAGCAGCTTAGCAGGCGGTGGGCAGTTCTTC	CASSLAGGGQFF
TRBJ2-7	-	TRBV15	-	TGTGCCACCAGCAGAGCCCAAGGGGTCCCCTACGAGCAGTACTTC	CATSRAQGVPYEQYF
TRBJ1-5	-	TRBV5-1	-	TGCGCCAGCAGCTACCCCACCGACAGAGACAATCAGCCCCAGCATTTT	CASSYPTDRDNQPQHF
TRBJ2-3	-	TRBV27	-	TGTGCCAGCAGTTTAGGGGCGGGACTTAGCACAGATACGCAGTATTTT	CASSLGAGLSTDTQYF
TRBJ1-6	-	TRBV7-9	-	TGTGCCAGCAGCTTAGTGGGGCAGACTTCACCCCTCCACTTT	CASSLVGQTSPLHF
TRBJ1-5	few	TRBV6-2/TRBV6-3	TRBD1	TGTGCCAGCAGTCAATTCACAACGGACAGGGGTAGGGTCAATCAGCCCCAGCATTTT	CASSQFTTDRGRVNQPQHF
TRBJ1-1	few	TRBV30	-	TGTGCCTGGCCCCACGGAGGGGTACGCACTGAAGCTTTCTTT	CAWPHGGVRTEAFF
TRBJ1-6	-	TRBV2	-	TGTGCCAGCAGGATGACTTTCAGCTCCTATAATTCACCCCTCCACTTT	CASRMTFSSYNSPLHF
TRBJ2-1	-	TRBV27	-	TGTGCCAGCAGTGGGGGACTCGGGAACAATGAGCAGTTCTTC	CASSGGLGNNEQFF
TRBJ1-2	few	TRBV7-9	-	TGTGCCAGCAGCTTAGGGACACTCGGCTACACCTTC	CASSLGTLGYTF
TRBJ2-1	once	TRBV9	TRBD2	TGTGCCAGCAGCGTAGAGCCTAGCGGGGTCTACAATGAGCAGTTCTTC	CASSVEPSGVYNEQFF
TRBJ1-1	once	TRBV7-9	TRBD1	TGTGCCAGCAGACGACCGGGACAGCAGAACACTGAAGCTTTCTTT	CASRRPGQQNTEAFF
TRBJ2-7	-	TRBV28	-	TGTGCCGGGTCTGGGCAGGGGGGCTACGAGCAGTACTTC	CAGSGQGGYEQYF
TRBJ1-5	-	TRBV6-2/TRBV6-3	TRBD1	TGTGCCAGCAGTAGCCGGACAGGGCGATACAATCAGCCCCAGCATTTT	CASSSRTGRYNQPQHF
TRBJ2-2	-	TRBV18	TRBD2	TGTGCCAGCTCACCATACGGACTAGCGGGGGCGAACACCGGGGAGCTGTTTTTT	CASSPYGLAGANTGELFF
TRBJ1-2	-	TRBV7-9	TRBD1	TGTGCCAGCAGCTTCCCATATACCGGAGGACAGGGCCCTAACTATGGCTACACCTTC	CASSFPYTGGQGPNYGYTF
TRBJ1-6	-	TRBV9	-	TGTGCCAGCAGCCTCAGCTCCTATAATTCACCCCTCCACTTT	CASSLSSYNSPLHF
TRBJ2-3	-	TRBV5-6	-	TGTGCCAGCAGCTCCGCTGGGCAGGTCAGCACAGATACGCAGTATTTT	CASSSAGQVSTDTQYF
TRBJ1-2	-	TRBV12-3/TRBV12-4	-	TGTGCCAGCACTACCGGACACGGACGTGGCTACACCTTC	CASTTGHGRGYTF
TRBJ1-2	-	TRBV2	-	TGTGCCAGCAGTGCTATGGGGGCCTATGGCTACACCTTC	CASSAMGAYGYTF
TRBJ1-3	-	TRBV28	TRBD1	TGTGCCAGCGGGGGGGACAGGGTAAACACCATATATTTT	CASGGDRVNTIYF
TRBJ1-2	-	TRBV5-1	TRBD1	TGCGCCAGCGGGACAACAGGGGGGCAGGACTATGGCTACACCTTC	CASGTTGGQDYGYTF
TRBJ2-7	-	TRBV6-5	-	TGTGCCAGCAGTTGGGCCCCGCAGGGCTCCTACGAGCAGTACTTC	CASSWAPQGSYEQYF
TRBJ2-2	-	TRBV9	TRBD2	TGTGCCAGCAGCGCAGGGAGGGGATGGCTGAGACTAGATCACACCGGGGAGCTGTTTTTT	CASSAGRGWLRLDHTGELFF
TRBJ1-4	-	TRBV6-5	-	TGTGCCAGCAGTCCCCCGGGATCGGCTACTGAAAAACTGTTTTTT	CASSPPGSATEKLFF
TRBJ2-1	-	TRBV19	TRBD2	TGTGCCAGTAGTAAGAGCGGGAGGGGCAATGAGCAGTTCTTC	CASSKSGRGNEQFF
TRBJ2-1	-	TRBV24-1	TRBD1	TGTGCCACCAGTGATTTCCTCAGGGGGCGTTCCTATGAGCAGTTCTTC	CATSDFLRGRSYEQFF
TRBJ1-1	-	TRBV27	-	TGTGCCAGCAGTCCCCGAGAGGGTTGGGCTTTCTTT	CASSPREGWAFF
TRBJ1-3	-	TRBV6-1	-	TGTGCCAGCAGTGAAGGGCATCTTCTCTCTGGAAACACCATATATTTT	CASSEGHLLSGNTIYF
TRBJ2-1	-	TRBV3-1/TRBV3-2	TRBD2	TGTGCCAGCAGCCGCCCGGGGGGCAATGAGCAGTTCTTC	CASSRPGGNEQFF
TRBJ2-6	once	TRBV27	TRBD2	TGTGCCAGCAAAATACGCGGAATGAGCGGGACCTCTGGGGCCAACGTCCTGACTTTC	CASKIRGMSGTSGANVLTF
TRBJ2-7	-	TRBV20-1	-	TGCAGTGCTAGTCCCCTGGGACTTCTAAATCCCTACGAGCAGTACTTC	CSASPLGLLNPYEQYF
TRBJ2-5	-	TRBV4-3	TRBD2	TGCGCCAGCAGCCAAGGCGGGGGGGCTGGGGAGACCCAGTACTTC	CASSQGGGAGETQYF
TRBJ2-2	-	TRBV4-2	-	TGTGCCAGCAGCCGAAGATACGGGGAGAACACCGGGGAGCTGTTTTTT	CASSRRYGENTGELFF
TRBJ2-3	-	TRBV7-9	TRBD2	TGTGCCAGCAGCAGGGCCCCTGGGGCTAGCGGGAGGGTGGCCCCAGATACGCAGTATTTT	CASSRAPGASGRVAPDTQYF
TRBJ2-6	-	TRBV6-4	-	TGTGCCAGCAGCAGGGGAGCTGGGGCCAACGTCCTGACTTTC	CASSRGAGANVLTF
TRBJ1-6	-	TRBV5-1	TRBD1	TGCGCCAGCAGCTTGGCCGGGACAGGCTATTCACCCCTCCACTTT	CASSLAGTGYSPLHF
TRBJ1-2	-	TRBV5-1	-	TGCGCCAGCAGCCTTCAGGCGGGGCCTACGGGGGGCTACACCTTC	CASSLQAGPTGGYTF
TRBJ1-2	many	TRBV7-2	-	TGTGCCAGCAGCTTAGAGCTGGTACCCTATGGCTACACCTTC	CASSLELVPYGYTF
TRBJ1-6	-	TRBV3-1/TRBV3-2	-	TGTGCCAGCAGCCTCAAGATTGTAGATTCACCCCTCCACTTT	CASSLKIVDSPLHF
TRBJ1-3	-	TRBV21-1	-	TGTGCCAGCAGCACCAGGAGGCGTCAGATCGCTGGAAACACCATATATTTT	CASSTRRRQIAGNTIYF